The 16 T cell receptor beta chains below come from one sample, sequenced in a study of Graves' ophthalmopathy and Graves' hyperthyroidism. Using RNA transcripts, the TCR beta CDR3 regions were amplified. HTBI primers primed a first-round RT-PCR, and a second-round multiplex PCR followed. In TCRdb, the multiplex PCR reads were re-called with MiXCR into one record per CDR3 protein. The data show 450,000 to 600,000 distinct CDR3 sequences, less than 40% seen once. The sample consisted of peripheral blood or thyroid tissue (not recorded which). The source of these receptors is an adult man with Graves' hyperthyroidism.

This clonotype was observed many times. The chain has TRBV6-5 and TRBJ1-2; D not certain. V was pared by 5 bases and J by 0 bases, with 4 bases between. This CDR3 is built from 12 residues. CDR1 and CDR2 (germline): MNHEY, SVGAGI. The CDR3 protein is CASSPTNYGYTF. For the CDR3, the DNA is TGTGCCAGCAGTCCCACTAACTATGGCTACACCTTC.

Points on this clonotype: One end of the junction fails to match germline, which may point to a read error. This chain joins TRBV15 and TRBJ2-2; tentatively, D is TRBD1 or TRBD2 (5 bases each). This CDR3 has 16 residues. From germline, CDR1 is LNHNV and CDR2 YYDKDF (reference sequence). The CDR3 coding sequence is TGTGCCAGCACCCCACTAGGACACTCGAACACCAGGGAGCTGTTTTTT. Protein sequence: CASTPLGHSNTRELFF.

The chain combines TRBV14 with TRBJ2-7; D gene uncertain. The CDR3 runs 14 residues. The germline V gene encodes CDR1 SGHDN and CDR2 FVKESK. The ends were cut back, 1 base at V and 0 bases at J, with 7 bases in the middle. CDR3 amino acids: CASSQGIYSYEQYF. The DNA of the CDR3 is TGTGCCAGCAGCCAAGGGATATACTCCTACGAGCAGTACTTC. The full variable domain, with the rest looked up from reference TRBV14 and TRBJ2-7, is EAGVTQFPSHSVIEKGQTVTLRCDPISGHDNLYWYRRVMGKEIKFLLHFVKESKQDESGMPNNRFLAERTGGTYSTLKVQPAELEDSGVYFCASSQGIYSYEQYFGPGTRLTVT.

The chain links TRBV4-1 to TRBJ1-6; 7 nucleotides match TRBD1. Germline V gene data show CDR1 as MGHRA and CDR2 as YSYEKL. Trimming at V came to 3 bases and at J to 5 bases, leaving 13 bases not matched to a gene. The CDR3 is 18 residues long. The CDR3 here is CASSQTDFGQANNSPLHF. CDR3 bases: TGCGCCAGCAGCCAGACCGACTTCGGACAGGCAAATAATTCACCCCTCCACTTT.

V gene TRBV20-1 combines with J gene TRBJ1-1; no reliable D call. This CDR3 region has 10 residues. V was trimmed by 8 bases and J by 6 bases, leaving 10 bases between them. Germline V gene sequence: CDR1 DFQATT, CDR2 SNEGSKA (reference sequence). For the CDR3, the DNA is TGCAGTTTAGGCTGGTCTGAAGCTTTCTTT. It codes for CSLGWSEAFF.

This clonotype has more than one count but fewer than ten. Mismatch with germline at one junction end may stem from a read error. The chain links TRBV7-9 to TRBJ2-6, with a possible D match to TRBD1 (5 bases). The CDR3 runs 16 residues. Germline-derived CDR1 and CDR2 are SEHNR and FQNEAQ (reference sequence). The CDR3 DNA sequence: TGTGCCAGCAGCTTTGTGGCTACGGCTGGGGCCAACGTCCTGGCTTTC. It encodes CASSFVATAGANVLAF.

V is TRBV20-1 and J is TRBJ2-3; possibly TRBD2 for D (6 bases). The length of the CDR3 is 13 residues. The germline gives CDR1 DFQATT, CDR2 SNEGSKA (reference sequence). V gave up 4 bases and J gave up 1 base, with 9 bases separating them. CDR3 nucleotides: TGCAGTGCTACATTAGCGGGCACAGATACGCAGTATTTT. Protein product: CSATLAGTDTQYF.

The CDR3 DNA follows: TGCGCCAGCAGCGGAAGATTCGGGGGGGACACTGAAGCTTTCTTT. Amino acids: CASSGRFGGDTEAFF. The chain carries TRBV5-1 and TRBJ1-1, with D possibly matching TRBD1 (5 bases). Germline V CDR1 and CDR2: SGHRS, YFSETQ. The CDR3 consists of 15 residues. V was clipped by 4 bases and J by 3 bases, with 16 bases between them.

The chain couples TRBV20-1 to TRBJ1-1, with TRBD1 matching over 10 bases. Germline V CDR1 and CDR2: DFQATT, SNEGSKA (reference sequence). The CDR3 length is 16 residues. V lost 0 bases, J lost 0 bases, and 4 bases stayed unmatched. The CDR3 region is CSAREPGQGMNTEAFF. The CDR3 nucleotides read TGCAGTGCTAGAGAGCCGGGACAGGGGATGAACACTGAAGCTTTCTTT.

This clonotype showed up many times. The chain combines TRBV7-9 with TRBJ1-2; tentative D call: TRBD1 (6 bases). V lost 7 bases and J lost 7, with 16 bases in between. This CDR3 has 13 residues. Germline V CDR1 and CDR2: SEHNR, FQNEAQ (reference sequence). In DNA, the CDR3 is TGTGCCAGCACCGACGCCGGGGGCCCTGGCTACACCTTC. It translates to CASTDAGGPGYTF.

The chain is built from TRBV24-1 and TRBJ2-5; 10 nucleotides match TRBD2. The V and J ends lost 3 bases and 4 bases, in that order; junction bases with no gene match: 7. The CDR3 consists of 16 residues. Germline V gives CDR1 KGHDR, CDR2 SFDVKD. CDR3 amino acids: CATSDPHRTSGETQYF. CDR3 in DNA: TGTGCCACCAGTGATCCCCACAGGACTAGCGGAGAGACCCAGTACTTC.

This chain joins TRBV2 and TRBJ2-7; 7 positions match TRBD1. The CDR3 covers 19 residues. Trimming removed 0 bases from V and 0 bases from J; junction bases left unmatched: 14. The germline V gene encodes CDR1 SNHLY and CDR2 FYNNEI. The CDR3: CASSEAPPWSTGPSYEQYF. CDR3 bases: TGTGCCAGCAGTGAAGCGCCTCCATGGTCGACAGGGCCCTCCTACGAGCAGTACTTC.

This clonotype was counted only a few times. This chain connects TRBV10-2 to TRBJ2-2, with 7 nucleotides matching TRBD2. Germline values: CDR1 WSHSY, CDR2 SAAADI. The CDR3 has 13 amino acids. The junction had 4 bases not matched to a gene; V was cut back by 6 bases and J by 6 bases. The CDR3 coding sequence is TGCGCCAGCAGGGGGGGGGTCGCCGGGGAGCTGTTTTTT. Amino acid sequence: CASRGGVAGELFF.

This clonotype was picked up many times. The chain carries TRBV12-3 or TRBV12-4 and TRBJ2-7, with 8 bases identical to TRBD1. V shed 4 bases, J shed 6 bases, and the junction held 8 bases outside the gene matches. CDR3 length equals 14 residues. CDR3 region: CASSSGQVLAEQYF. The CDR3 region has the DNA TGTGCCAGCAGTTCGGGACAGGTCCTTGCCGAGCAGTACTTC.

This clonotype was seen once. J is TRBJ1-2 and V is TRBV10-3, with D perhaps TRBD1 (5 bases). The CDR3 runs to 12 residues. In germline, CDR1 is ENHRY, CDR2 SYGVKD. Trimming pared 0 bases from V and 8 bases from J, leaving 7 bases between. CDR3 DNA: TGTGCCATCAGTGAGTCAGGGGAGGGCTACACCTTC. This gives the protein CAISESGEGYTF.

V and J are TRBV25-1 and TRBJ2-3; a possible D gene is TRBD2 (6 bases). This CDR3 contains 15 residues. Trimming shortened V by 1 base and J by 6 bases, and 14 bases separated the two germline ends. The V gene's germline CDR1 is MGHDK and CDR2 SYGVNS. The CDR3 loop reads CASSELATREDTQYF. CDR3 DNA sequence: TGTGCCAGCAGTGAATTGGCCACCCGGGAGGATACGCAGTATTTT.